This is a list of T cell receptor beta chains from one sample in a study of shared clonotypes between healthy human individuals. TCRdb keeps only in-frame clones here, not all; method: immunoSEQ multiplex PCR. Here the sample spans some 2,000,000 clones, about 94% being singletons. Source material: naive CD4+ T cells sorted from blood. The receptors were gathered from a young man in good health. Both conserved end residues are part of each CDR3. A D gene is named only where the DNA matches it firmly. Rows may omit the clone size; those that give it use once, few, many or a size class.

>.|TRBD2|TRBV28|TRBJ2-1
CASTLAGGPYNEQFF
TGTGCCAGCACCTTAGCGGGGGGGCCGTACAATGAGCAGTTCTTC
>.|TRBD2|TRBV7-9|TRBJ2-2
CASSTSVGDTGELFF
TGTGCCAGCAGCACTAGCGTGGGGGACACCGGGGAGCTGTTTTTT
>.|TRBD2|TRBV7-2|TRBJ2-5
CASSWREGPPETQYF
TGTGCCAGCAGCTGGCGGGAGGGCCCTCCAGAGACCCAGTACTTC
>.|.|TRBV6-5|TRBJ2-1
CASTQAHEQFF
TGTGCCAGCACGCAGGCCCATGAGCAGTTCTTC
>.|.|TRBV5-1|TRBJ2-7
CASSLVGVSEQYF
TGCGCCAGCAGCTTGGTGGGGGTGAGCGAGCAGTACTTC
>.|.|TRBV4-1|TRBJ2-3
CASSQLMGGVSGADTQYF
TGCGCCAGCAGCCAACTTATGGGAGGAGTCAGCGGTGCAGATACGCAGTATTTT
>.|.|TRBV6-1|TRBJ1-6
CASSEPNSPLHF
TGTGCCAGCAGTGAACCCAATTCACCCCTCCACTTT
>.|.|TRBV6-5|TRBJ1-1
CASSYPGREGTEAFF
TGTGCCAGCAGTTACCCAGGGAGGGAGGGAACTGAAGCTTTCTTT
>.|.|TRBV29-1|TRBJ1-1
CSVHRGTEAFF
TGCAGCGTTCACCGGGGCACTGAAGCTTTCTTT
>once|TRBD2|TRBV9|TRBJ2-2
CASSTWTSPATGELFF
TGTGCCAGCAGCACCTGGACTAGTCCCGCCACCGGGGAGCTGTTTTTT
>.|TRBD2|TRBV18|TRBJ2-5
CASSPRLAGGLQETQYF
TGTGCCAGCTCACCTCGACTAGCGGGGGGCCTCCAAGAGACCCAGTACTTC